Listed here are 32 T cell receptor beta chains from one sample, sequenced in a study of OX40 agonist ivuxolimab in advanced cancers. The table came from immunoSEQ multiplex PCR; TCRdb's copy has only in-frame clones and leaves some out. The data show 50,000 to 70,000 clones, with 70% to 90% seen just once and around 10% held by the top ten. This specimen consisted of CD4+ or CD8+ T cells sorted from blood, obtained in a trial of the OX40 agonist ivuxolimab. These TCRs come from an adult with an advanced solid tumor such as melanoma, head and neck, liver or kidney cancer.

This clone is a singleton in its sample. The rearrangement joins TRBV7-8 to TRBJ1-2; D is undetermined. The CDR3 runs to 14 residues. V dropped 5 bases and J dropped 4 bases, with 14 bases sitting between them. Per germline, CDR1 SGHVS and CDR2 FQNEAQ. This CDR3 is CASSPTDGVYGYTF. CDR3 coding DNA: TGTGCCAGCAGCCCTACCGACGGAGTCTATGGCTACACCTTC.

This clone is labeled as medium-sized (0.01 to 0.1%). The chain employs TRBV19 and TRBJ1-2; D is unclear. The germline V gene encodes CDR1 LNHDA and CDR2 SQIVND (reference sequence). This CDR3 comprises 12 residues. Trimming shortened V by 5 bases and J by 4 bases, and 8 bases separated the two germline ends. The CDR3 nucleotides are TGTGCCAGTAGTGCCAGCCTCTATGGCTACACCTTC. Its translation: CASSASLYGYTF. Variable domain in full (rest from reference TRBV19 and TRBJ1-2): DGGITQSPKYLFRKEGQNVTLSCEQNLNHDAMYWYRQDPGQGLRLIYYSQIVNDFQKGDIAEGYSVSREKKESFPLTVTSAQKNPTAFYLCASSASLYGYTFGSGTRLTVV.

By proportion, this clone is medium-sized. As DNA, the CDR3 is TGTGCCAGCAGCCAGAGCGGGGGCGATGGCTACACCTTC. This sequence encodes CASSQSGGDGYTF. The chain couples TRBV28 to TRBJ1-2, with D perhaps TRBD1 (6 bases). This CDR3 is 13 amino acids long. V gave up 6 bases and J gave up 6 bases, with 14 bases separating them. CDR1 and CDR2 from the germline V gene are MDHEN and SYDVKM.

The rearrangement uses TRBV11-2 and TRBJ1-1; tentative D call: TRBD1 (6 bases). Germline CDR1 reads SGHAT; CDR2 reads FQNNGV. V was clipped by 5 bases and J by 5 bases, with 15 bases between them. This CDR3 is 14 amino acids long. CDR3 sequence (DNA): TGTGCCAGCAGCAACACAGGGTGGACGACTGAAGCTTTCTTT. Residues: CASSNTGWTTEAFF.

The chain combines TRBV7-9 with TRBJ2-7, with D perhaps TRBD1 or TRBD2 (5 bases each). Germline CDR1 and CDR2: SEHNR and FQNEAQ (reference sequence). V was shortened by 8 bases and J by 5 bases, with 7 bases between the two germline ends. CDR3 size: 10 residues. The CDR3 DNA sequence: TGTGCCAGCTGGGGGAACGAGCAGTACTTC. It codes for CASWGNEQYF. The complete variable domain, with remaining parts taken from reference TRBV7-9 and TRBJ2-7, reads DTGVSQNPRHKITKRGQNVTFRCDPISEHNRLYWYRQTLGQGPEFLTYFQNEAQLEKSRLLSDRFSAERPKGSFSTLEIQRTEQGDSAMYLCASWGNEQYFGPGTRLTVT.

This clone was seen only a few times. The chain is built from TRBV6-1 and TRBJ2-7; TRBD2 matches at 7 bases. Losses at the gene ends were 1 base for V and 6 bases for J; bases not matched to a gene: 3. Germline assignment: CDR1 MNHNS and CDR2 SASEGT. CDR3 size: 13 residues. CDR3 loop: CASSEGLALEQYV. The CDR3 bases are TGTGCCAGCAGTGAAGGACTAGCTCTCGAGCAGTACGTC.

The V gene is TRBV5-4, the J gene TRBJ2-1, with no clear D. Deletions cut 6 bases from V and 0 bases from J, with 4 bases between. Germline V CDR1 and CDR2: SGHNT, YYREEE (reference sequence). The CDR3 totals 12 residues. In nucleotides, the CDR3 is TGTGCCAGCATTGGCTCCTACAATGAGCAGTTCTTC. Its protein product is CASIGSYNEQFF.

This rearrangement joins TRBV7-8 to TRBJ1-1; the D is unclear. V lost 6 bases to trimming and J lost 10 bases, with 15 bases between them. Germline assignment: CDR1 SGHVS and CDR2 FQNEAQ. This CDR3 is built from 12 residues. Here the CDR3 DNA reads TGTGCCAGCAGACTATCGGACTTGGGAGCTTTCTTT. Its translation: CASRLSDLGAFF.

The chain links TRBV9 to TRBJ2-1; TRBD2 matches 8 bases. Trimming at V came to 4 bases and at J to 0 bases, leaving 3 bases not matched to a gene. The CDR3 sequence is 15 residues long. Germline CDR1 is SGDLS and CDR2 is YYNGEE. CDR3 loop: CASSIGTSSYNEQFF. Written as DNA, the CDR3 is TGTGCCAGCAGCATCGGGACTAGCTCCTACAATGAGCAGTTCTTC.

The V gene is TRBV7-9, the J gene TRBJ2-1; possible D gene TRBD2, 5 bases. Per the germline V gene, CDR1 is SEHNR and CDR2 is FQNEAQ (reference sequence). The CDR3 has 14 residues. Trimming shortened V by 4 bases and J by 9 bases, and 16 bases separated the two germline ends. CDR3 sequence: CASSSNKGVGEQFF. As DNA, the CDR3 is TGTGCCAGCAGCTCCAATAAGGGAGTTGGTGAGCAGTTCTTC.

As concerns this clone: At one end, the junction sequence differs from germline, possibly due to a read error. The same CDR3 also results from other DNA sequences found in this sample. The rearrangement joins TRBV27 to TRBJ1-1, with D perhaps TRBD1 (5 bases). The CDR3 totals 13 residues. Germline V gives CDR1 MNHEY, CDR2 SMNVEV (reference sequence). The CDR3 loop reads CASMGVMNTEAFF. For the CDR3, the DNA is TGTGCCAGTATGGGGGTTATGAACACTGAAGCCTTCTTT.

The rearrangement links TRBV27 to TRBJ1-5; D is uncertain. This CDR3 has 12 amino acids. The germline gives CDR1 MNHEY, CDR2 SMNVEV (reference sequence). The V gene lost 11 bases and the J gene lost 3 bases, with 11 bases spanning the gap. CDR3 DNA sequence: TGTGCCGCGGGTCACCTCAATCAGCCCCAGCATTTT. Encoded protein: CAAGHLNQPQHF.

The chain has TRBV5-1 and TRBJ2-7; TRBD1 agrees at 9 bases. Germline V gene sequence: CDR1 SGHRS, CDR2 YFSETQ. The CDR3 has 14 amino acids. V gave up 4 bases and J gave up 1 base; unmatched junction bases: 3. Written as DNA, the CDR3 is TGCGCCAGCAGCCCCGGGACAGGGTCCTACGAGCAGTACTTC. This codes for CASSPGTGSYEQYF.

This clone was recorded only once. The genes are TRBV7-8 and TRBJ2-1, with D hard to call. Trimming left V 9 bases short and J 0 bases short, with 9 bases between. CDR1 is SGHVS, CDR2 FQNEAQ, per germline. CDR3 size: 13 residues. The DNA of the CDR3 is TGTGCCAGTGTAGTTTCCTCCTACAATGAGCAGTTCTTC. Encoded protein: CASVVSSYNEQFF.

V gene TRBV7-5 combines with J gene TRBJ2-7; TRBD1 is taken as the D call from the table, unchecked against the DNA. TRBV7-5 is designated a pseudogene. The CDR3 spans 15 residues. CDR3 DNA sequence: TGTGTCAGAAGCTGTGGACAGGGTAGCTCCTACGAGCAGTACGTC. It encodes CVRSCGQGSSYEQYV.

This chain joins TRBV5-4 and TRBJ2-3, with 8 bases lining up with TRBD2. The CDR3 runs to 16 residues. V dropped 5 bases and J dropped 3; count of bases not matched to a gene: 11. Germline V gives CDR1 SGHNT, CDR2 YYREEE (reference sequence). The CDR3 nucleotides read TGTGCCAGCAGTTGGCTGGTTCAGCGGGGGACAGATACGCAGTATTTT. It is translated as CASSWLVQRGTDTQYF.

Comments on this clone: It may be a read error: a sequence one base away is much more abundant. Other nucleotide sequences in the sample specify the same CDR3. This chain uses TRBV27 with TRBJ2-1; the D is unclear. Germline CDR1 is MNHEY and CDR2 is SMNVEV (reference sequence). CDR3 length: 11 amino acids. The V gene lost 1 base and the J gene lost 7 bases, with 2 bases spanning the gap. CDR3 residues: CASSLYNEQFF. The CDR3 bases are TGTGCCAGCAGTTTATATAATGAGCAGTTCTTC.

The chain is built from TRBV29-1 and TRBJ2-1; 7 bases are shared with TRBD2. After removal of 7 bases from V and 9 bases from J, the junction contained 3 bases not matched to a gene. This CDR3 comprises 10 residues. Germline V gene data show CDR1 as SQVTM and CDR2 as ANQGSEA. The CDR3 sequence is CSGLAGEQFF. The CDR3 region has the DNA TGCAGCGGCTTAGCGGGTGAGCAGTTCTTC.

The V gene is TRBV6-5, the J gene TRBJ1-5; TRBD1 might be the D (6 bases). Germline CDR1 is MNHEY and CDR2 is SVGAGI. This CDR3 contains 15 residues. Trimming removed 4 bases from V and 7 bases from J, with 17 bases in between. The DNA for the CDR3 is TGTGCCAGCAGTTCCATGACAGGAGGGAGGCAGCCCCAGCATTTT. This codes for CASSSMTGGRQPQHF.

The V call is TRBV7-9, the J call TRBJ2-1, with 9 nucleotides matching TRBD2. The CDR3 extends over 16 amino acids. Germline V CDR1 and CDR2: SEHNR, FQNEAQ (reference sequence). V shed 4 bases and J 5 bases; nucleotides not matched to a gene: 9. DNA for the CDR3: TGTGCCAGCAGCTCACGACTAGCGGAGTGGAACAATGAGCAGTTCTTC. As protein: CASSSRLAEWNNEQFF.

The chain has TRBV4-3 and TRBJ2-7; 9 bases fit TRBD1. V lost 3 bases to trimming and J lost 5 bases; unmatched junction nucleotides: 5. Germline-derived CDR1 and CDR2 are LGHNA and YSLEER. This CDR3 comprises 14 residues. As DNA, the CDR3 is TGCGCCAGCAGCCATAACAGGGGGCTTCACGAGCAGTACTTC. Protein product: CASSHNRGLHEQYF.

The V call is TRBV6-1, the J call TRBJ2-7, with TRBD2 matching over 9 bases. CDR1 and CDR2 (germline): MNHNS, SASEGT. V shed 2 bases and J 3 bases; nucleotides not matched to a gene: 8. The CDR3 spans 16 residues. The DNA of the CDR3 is TGTGCCAGCAGTGAATTACCTGGGCGGGAGGGCTACGAGCAGTACTTC. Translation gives CASSELPGREGYEQYF.

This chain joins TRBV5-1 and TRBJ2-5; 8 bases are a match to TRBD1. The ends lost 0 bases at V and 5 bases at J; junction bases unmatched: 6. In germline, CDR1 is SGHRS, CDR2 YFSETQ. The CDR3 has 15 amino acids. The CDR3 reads CASSLEETGGETQYF. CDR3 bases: TGCGCCAGCAGCTTGGAAGAAACAGGGGGGGAGACCCAGTACTTC. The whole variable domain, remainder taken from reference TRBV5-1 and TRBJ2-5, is KAGVTQTPRYLIKTRGQQVTLSCSPISGHRSVSWYQQTPGQGLQFLFEYFSETQRNKGNFPGRFSGRQFSNSRSEMNVSTLELGDSALYLCASSLEETGGETQYFGPGTRLLVL.

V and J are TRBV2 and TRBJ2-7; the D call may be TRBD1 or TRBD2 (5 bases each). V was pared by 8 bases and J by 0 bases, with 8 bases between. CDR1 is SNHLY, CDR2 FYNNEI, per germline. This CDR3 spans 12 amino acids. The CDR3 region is CASEGSSYEQYV. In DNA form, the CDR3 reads TGTGCCAGCGAGGGGAGCTCCTACGAGCAGTACGTC.

DNA of the CDR3: TGTGCCAGCAGCTCATATGGGGCTAACTATGGCTACACCTTC. It is translated as CASSSYGANYGYTF. The gene calls are TRBV9 and TRBJ1-2; D is ambiguous. The CDR3 loop spans 14 amino acids. V was shortened by 4 bases and J by 0 bases, with 10 bases between the two germline ends. Germline V gene lookup returns CDR1 SGDLS and CDR2 YYNGEE.

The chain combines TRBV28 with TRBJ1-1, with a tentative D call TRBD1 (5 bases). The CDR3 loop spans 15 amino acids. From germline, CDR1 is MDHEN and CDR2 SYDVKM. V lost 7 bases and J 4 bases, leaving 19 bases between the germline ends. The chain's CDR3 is CASTKWGGEGTEAFF. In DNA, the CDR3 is TGTGCCAGCACTAAATGGGGAGGGGAAGGCACTGAAGCTTTCTTT.

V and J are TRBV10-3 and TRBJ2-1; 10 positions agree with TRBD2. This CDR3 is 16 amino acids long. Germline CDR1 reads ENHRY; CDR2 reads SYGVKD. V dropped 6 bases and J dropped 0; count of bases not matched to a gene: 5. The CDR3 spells CAIRGTSESSYNEQFF. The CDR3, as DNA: TGTGCCATCAGGGGGACTAGCGAGAGCTCCTACAATGAGCAGTTCTTC.

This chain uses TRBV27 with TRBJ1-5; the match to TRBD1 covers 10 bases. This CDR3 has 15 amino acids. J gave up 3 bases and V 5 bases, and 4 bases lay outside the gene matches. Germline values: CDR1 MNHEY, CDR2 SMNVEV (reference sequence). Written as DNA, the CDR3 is TGTGCCAGCAGTAGGACAGGGGGTTCCAATCAGCCCCAGCATTTT. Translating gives CASSRTGGSNQPQHF.

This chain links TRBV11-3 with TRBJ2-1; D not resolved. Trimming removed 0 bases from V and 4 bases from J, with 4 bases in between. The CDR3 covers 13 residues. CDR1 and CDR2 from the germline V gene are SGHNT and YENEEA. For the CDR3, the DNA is TGTGCCAGCAGCTTAGAGGGATACAATGAGCAGTTCTTC. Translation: CASSLEGYNEQFF.

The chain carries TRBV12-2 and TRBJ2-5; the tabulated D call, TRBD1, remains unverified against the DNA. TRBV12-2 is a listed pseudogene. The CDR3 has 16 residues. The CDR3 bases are TGTGCAAGTCGCCCCCCCCGGCAGGGGCAGTCAGAGACCCAGTACTTC. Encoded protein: CASRPPRQGQSETQYF.

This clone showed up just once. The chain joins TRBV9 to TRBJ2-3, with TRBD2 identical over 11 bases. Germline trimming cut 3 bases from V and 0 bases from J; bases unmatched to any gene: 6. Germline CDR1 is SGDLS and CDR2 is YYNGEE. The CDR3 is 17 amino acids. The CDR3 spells CASSAWGLAASTDTQYF. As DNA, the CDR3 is TGTGCCAGCAGCGCTTGGGGACTAGCGGCTAGCACAGATACGCAGTATTTT.

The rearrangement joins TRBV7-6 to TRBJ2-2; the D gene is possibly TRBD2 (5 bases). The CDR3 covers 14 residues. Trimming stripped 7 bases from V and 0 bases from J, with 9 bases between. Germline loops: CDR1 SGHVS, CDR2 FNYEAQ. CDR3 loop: CASKQEANTGELFF. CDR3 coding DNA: TGTGCCAGCAAGCAGGAGGCGAACACCGGGGAGCTGTTTTTT. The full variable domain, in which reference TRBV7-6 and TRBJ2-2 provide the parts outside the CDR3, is GAGVSQSPRYKVTKRGQDVALRCDPISGHVSLYWYRQALGQGPEFLTYFNYEAQQDKSGLPNDRFSAERPEGSISTLTIQRTEQRDSAMYRCASKQEANTGELFFGEGSRLTVL.